This TCR beta chain emerged from a study of OX40 agonist ivuxolimab in advanced cancers. Looking at the study overall: Every 2 weeks, ivuxolimab was infused into the patients intravenously at between 0.01 and 10 mg/kg.

TCRdb's copy holds only in-frame clones and misses some; the assay was immunoSEQ multiplex PCR. The table has around 100,000 clones, 91% seen once. Germline CDR1 is KGHSH and CDR2 is LQKENI. This CDR3 comprises 14 residues. V was pared by 5 bases and J by 5 bases, with 3 bases of the junction left unmatched. The clonotype was recovered from an adult with an advanced solid tumor such as melanoma, head and neck, liver or kidney cancer. The chain has TRBV18 and TRBJ1-2; the match to TRBD1 covers 12 bases. The specimen comprised CD4+ or CD8+ T cells sorted from blood, sampled in a trial of the OX40 agonist ivuxolimab. The CDR3 bases are TGTGCCAGCTCAAAGGGACAGGGGGCTTATGGCTACACCTTC. It yields the protein CASSKGQGAYGYTF.